What follows are 10 T cell receptor beta chains derived from one specimen sequenced in a study of blood T cell repertoires in COVID-19 (dated by TCRdb to the early 2020s). The library relied on the immunoSEQ multiplex PCR assay. Imported from immuneACCESS, the table was reduced by TCRdb to in-frame sequences with V and J called. These copies leave out some clones; in studies compared against another copy, an unresolved V gene accounts for under half, and the cause of the remainder is not known. Counted in this sample were approximately 220,000 clones; more than 65% of them appeared once. 6% to 9.5% of the sample comes from the top ten. Material: peripheral blood. These receptors were collected from an elderly woman with acute or convalescent COVID-19.

The chain combines TRBV7-2 with TRBJ2-3; 11 bases align to TRBD2. This CDR3 has 15 residues. V lost 4 bases and J lost 3; bases outside the gene matches: 3. Germline V gene lookup returns CDR1 SGHTA and CDR2 FQGNSA. The CDR3: CASSSGLAATDTQYF. For the CDR3, the DNA is TGTGCCAGCAGCTCGGGACTAGCGGCGACAGATACGCAGTATTTT.

This clone was seen a few times. The rearrangement joins TRBV21-1 to TRBJ2-1; TRBD2 is the table's D call and was not checked against the DNA. TRBV21-1 is a known pseudogene. CDR3 length: 15 residues. The CDR3 sequence is CASIAGTSDSDEQFF. The CDR3 DNA follows: TGTGCCAGCATCGCCGGGACTAGCGATAGCGATGAGCAGTTCTTC.

This clone was detected a few times. The chain employs TRBV5-1 and TRBJ2-3; 12 bases agree with TRBD2. Germline V CDR1 and CDR2: SGHRS, YFSETQ. This CDR3 contains 19 residues. J lost 5 bases, V lost 0 bases, and 13 bases had no gene match. The CDR3 region is CASSLGLAGGPGTQDTQYF. For the CDR3, the DNA is TGCGCCAGCAGCTTGGGGCTAGCGGGAGGGCCGGGGACACAAGATACGCAGTATTTT.

The rearrangement links TRBV6-6 to TRBJ1-3, with D possibly being TRBD1 (5 bases). Germline V gene lookup returns CDR1 MNHNY and CDR2 SVGAGI (reference sequence). V was trimmed by 2 bases and J by 0 bases, leaving 11 bases between them. This CDR3 has 16 amino acids. This CDR3 is CASSYPRRVSGNTIYF. The CDR3 coding sequence is TGTGCCAGCAGTTACCCCCGCAGGGTCTCTGGAAACACCATATATTTT.

The chain combines TRBV7-6 with TRBJ2-7, with 7 bases fitting TRBD1. Unmatched junction bases numbered 6, after V lost 2 bases and J lost 2 bases. Germline V gene data show CDR1 as SGHVS and CDR2 as FNYEAQ. This CDR3 is 15 amino acids long. CDR3 in DNA: TGTGCCAGCAGCTTATTACAGGGGCCGGCCTACGAGCAGTACTTC. Its protein product is CASSLLQGPAYEQYF. Looking up the rest from reference TRBV7-6 and TRBJ2-7 gives the full variable domain: GAGVSQSPRYKVTKRGQDVALRCDPISGHVSLYWYRQALGQGPEFLTYFNYEAQQDKSGLPNDRFSAERPEGSISTLTIQRTEQRDSAMYRCASSLLQGPAYEQYFGPGTRLTVT.

V gene TRBV5-4 combines with J gene TRBJ1-2, with D possibly TRBD1 on 6 matching bases. From germline, CDR1 is SGHNT and CDR2 YYREEE (reference sequence). The CDR3 covers 17 residues. Deletions cut 1 base from V and 7 bases from J, with 23 bases between. CDR3 sequence reads: CASSLWGQGPHPLGYTF. For the CDR3, the DNA is TGTGCCAGCAGCTTGTGGGGGCAGGGCCCTCACCCTCTTGGCTACACCTTC.

The chain employs TRBV5-1 and TRBJ1-5, with 7 bases lining up with TRBD1. V was clipped by 0 bases and J by 7 bases; unmatched bases: 4. The CDR3 has 14 residues. CDR1 is SGHRS and CDR2 is YFSETQ in the germline V gene. CDR3 region: CASSLGQGGQPQHF. The CDR3 DNA sequence: TGCGCCAGCAGCTTGGGACAGGGTGGGCAGCCCCAGCATTTT.

The chain is built from TRBV30 and TRBJ1-1; the D is unclear. This CDR3 is 12 amino acids long. Germline V lookup: CDR1 GTSNPN, CDR2 SVGIG (reference sequence). Trimming took off 2 bases at V and 4 bases at J, with 8 bases between the two ends. This chain's CDR3 is CAWSRGFTEAFF. The CDR3 nucleotides read TGTGCCTGGAGTCGGGGTTTCACTGAAGCTTTCTTT.

This clone was counted between two and nine times. The gene calls are TRBV2 and TRBJ2-1; 11 bases match TRBD2. Looked up from germline, CDR1 is SNHLY and CDR2 is FYNNEI. Unmatched junction bases numbered 0, after V lost 5 bases and J lost 0 bases. CDR3 length equals 15 residues. The CDR3 is CASSLAGGSYNEQFF. CDR3 coding DNA: TGTGCCAGCAGTCTAGCGGGGGGCTCCTACAATGAGCAGTTCTTC.

The chain employs TRBV9 and TRBJ2-7; tentatively, D is TRBD1 (6 bases). Germline V gene data show CDR1 as SGDLS and CDR2 as YYNGEE. V was shortened by 2 bases and J by 4 bases, with 13 bases between the two germline ends. CDR3 length equals 14 residues. CDR3 sequence: CASSVSPQGYEQYF. In nucleotides, the CDR3 is TGTGCCAGCAGCGTGAGTCCACAGGGATACGAGCAGTACTTC.